This TCR beta chain was captured by sequencing in a study of T cell responses to AZD1222 COVID-19 vaccine. Regarding the study as a whole: Regions 160-218 and 743-854 dominated among vaccine-associated CD4 TCRs spanning spike.

Turning to this clone: The antigen remains unidentified. The sample has other DNA sequences that encode this CDR3 too.

The V end was cut by 3 bases, the J end by 2 bases, with 7 bases between. Germline CDR1 and CDR2: DFQATT and SNEGSKA (reference sequence). The CDR3 contains 12 residues. Clones were sequenced by immunoSEQ multiplex PCR, and TCRdb holds only the in-frame ones, with some missing. The sample records under 140,000 clones, roughly 90% being singletons. The gene calls are TRBV20-1 and TRBJ1-1; D gene uncertain. This TCR was sampled from an adult in good health. Sequences were derived from peripheral blood, sampled on day 0 of AZD1222 vaccination. CDR3 loop: CSASFQNTEAFF. The CDR3 region has the DNA TGCAGTGCTAGTTTCCAAAACACTGAAGCTTTCTTT.